Listed below are T cell receptor beta chains from one sample, sequenced in a study of T-cell memory formation after mild COVID-19. MiXCR was run by TCRdb on the 5' RACE reads, yielding one entry per CDR3 protein. The profile shows 530,000 or so distinct CDR3 sequences, around 16% of them singletons. The sample was PBMCs or a T cell subset sorted from them (not recorded which). Receptors originate from an adult woman who had mild COVID-19 (a few samples of this study predate the infection). Cell type and time point are not known. The CDR3 runs from the conserved cysteine through the conserved F or W. D genes are given only for firm matches. Only part of the rows carry a size: once, few, many, or a class if the clone is expanded.

TRBV20-1	TRBJ2-1	NA	few	CSARGTGGTWGHEQFF	TGCAGTGCTAGAGGCACGGGTGGGACATGGGGGCATGAGCAGTTCTTC
TRBV12-3/TRBV12-4	TRBJ1-1	NA	NA	CASRQGEGMNTEAFF	TGTGCCAGCAGACAGGGAGAAGGCATGAACACTGAAGCTTTCTTT
TRBV4-3	TRBJ1-1	TRBD1	NA	CASSVDREGTEAFF	TGCGCCAGCAGCGTCGACAGGGAAGGAACTGAAGCTTTCTTT
TRBV12-3/TRBV12-4	TRBJ1-1	TRBD1	few	CASSSLTGVITEAFF	TGTGCCAGCAGTTCCCTGACAGGGGTGATCACTGAAGCTTTCTTT
TRBV20-1	TRBJ1-2	NA	few	CSAIVPYGYTF	TGCAGTGCCATCGTCCCTTATGGCTACACCTTC
TRBV12-3/TRBV12-4	TRBJ1-2	NA	few	CASSLGRDYGYTF	TGTGCCAGCAGTTTAGGGCGGGACTATGGCTACACCTTC
TRBV4-1	TRBJ2-7	TRBD1	NA	CASSQATGTGNTYEQYF	TGCGCCAGCAGCCAAGCGACCGGGACAGGGAATACCTACGAGCAGTACTTC
TRBV12-3/TRBV12-4	TRBJ1-1	NA	NA	CASSWGDTEAFF	TGTGCCAGCTCCTGGGGGGACACTGAAGCTTTCTTT
TRBV28	TRBJ2-5	TRBD2	NA	CASSLGGIIERERPQETQYF	TGTGCCAGCAGTTTAGGGGGAATCATCGAGCGGGAGAGGCCCCAAGAGACCCAGTACTTC
TRBV20-1	TRBJ2-7	TRBD1	NA	CSALTGTGKDEQYF	TGCAGTGCTCTAACCGGGACAGGGAAAGACGAGCAGTACTTC
TRBV24-1	TRBJ2-3	TRBD1	NA	CATSDRGQRINTQYF	TGTGCCACCAGTGACAGGGGGCAACGGATTAATACGCAGTATTTT
TRBV24-1	TRBJ2-5	NA	NA	CATSDSYQETQYF	TGTGCCACCAGTGACTCGTACCAAGAGACCCAGTACTTC
TRBV24-1	TRBJ2-7	NA	many	CATSDLLTREQYF	TGTGCCACCAGTGATTTGCTGACGCGCGAGCAGTACTTC
TRBV7-2	TRBJ1-2	NA	many	CASSLVSNSANYGYTF	TGTGCCAGCAGCTTAGTCAGTAATTCAGCTAACTATGGCTACACCTTC
TRBV20-1	TRBJ1-6	TRBD1	NA	CSARDWDRGPVANSPLHF	TGCAGTGCTAGAGACTGGGACAGGGGCCCCGTAGCCAATTCACCCCTCCACTTT
TRBV19	TRBJ1-5	NA	few	CASSWRGREPQHF	TGTGCCAGTAGTTGGAGGGGCCGGGAGCCCCAGCATTTT
TRBV5-1	TRBJ1-2	NA	NA	CASSLAFASHGYTF	TGCGCCAGCAGCTTGGCCTTCGCAAGCCATGGCTACACCTTC
TRBV30	TRBJ1-1	NA	NA	CAWSVLPRNAEAFF	TGTGCCTGGAGTGTACTACCACGGAACGCTGAAGCTTTCTTT
TRBV5-1	TRBJ2-3	TRBD1	once	CASSLVAGGSTQYF	TGCGCCAGCAGCTTGGTGGCAGGGGGCTCAACGCAGTATTTT
TRBV5-4	TRBJ1-2	NA	few	CASSLRSATANYGYTF	TGTGCCAGCAGCTTGAGGTCTGCGACAGCAAACTATGGCTACACCTTC
TRBV6-5	TRBJ1-3	NA	few	CASSYSPGNTIYF	TGTGCCAGCAGTTACTCGCCGGGAAACACCATATATTTT
TRBV19	TRBJ2-5	NA	NA	CASSTWTGGGETQYF	TGTGCCAGTAGTACTTGGACAGGAGGGGGGGAGACCCAGTACTTC
TRBV6-6	TRBJ1-2	TRBD1	NA	CASRTSRDRATDDYGYTF	TGTGCCAGCAGAACGTCCCGGGACAGGGCTACAGACGACTATGGCTACACCTTC
TRBV27	TRBJ2-7	NA	NA	CASSPGGVALDEQYF	TGTGCCAGCAGTCCTGGCGGAGTAGCGTTGGACGAGCAGTACTTC
TRBV12-3/TRBV12-4	TRBJ1-2	NA	NA	CASSFRGLNYGYTF	TGTGCCAGCAGTTTTAGGGGCTTAAACTATGGCTACACCTTC
TRBV9	TRBJ2-7	NA	NA	CASSAPHSYEQYF	TGTGCCAGCAGCGCGCCTCATTCCTACGAGCAGTACTTC
TRBV7-2	TRBJ2-5	TRBD2	NA	CASSLVAGGVETQYF	TGTGCCAGCAGCCTGGTAGCGGGAGGGGTCGAGACCCAGTACTTC
TRBV7-2	TRBJ1-2	NA	NA	CASSLGPGDYGYTF	TGTGCCAGCAGCCTTGGACCCGGAGACTATGGCTACACCTTC
TRBV12-3/TRBV12-4	TRBJ2-4	NA	NA	CASTWGAGIQYF	TGTGCCAGCACGTGGGGGGCTGGCATTCAGTACTTC
TRBV30	TRBJ2-3	TRBD1	NA	CAWSGQGSRADTQYF	TGTGCCTGGAGTGGACAGGGGTCTCGGGCAGATACGCAGTATTTT
TRBV5-1	TRBJ1-2	NA	NA	CASKWEGDYGYTF	TGCGCCAGCAAATGGGAAGGGGACTATGGCTACACCTTC
TRBV11-3	TRBJ2-1	NA	few	CASSLEAGLRYNEQFF	TGTGCCAGCAGCTTAGAGGCAGGGTTGCGCTACAATGAGCAGTTCTTC
TRBV5-1	TRBJ2-7	TRBD2	few	CASSLGGGTGEQYF	TGCGCCAGCAGTCTCGGCGGGGGAACGGGCGAGCAGTACTTC
TRBV7-9	TRBJ1-2	NA	NA	CASSLYGVEGYGYTF	TGTGCCAGCAGCTTATATGGGGTGGAGGGCTATGGCTACACCTTC
TRBV9	TRBJ2-5	NA	NA	CASSQEAETWQETQYF	TGTGCCAGCAGTCAGGAAGCCGAGACCTGGCAGGAGACCCAGTACTTC
TRBV6-1	TRBJ2-3	TRBD2	few	CASLSSGVGGDTQYF	TGTGCCAGCCTTTCTAGCGGAGTGGGGGGAGATACGCAGTATTTT
TRBV12-3/TRBV12-4	TRBJ2-7	TRBD2	NA	CASQLGEGSYEQYF	TGTGCCAGCCAGCTGGGGGAGGGCTCCTACGAGCAGTACTTC
TRBV9	TRBJ2-1	TRBD1	NA	CASSVGSGTGEDEQFF	TGTGCCAGCAGCGTAGGCTCCGGGACAGGTGAAGATGAGCAGTTCTTC
TRBV7-2	TRBJ2-7	TRBD2	NA	CASSLELAGAIHEQYF	TGTGCCAGCAGCCTCGAGCTAGCGGGAGCTATCCACGAGCAGTACTTC
TRBV7-6	TRBJ2-4	TRBD2	NA	CASSHGASGGNIQYF	TGTGCCAGCAGCCACGGGGCTAGCGGGGGAAACATTCAGTACTTC
TRBV6-2/TRBV6-3	TRBJ2-1	NA	few	CASSLPGTGYNEQFF	TGTGCCAGCAGTCTCCCCGGGACTGGCTACAATGAGCAGTTCTTC
TRBV7-2	TRBJ1-6	NA	NA	CASQIQGNSPLHF	TGTGCCAGCCAAATACAGGGTAATTCACCCCTCCACTTT
TRBV19	TRBJ1-2	TRBD1	few	CASDPFGTGAYGYTF	TGTGCCAGTGACCCATTTGGGACAGGTGCCTACGGCTACACCTTC
TRBV12-3/TRBV12-4	TRBJ2-6	NA	few	CASSRDSGANVLTF	TGTGCCAGCAGCAGGGACTCTGGGGCCAACGTCCTGACTTTC
TRBV24-1	TRBJ2-2	NA	NA	CATSDLLGAPGELFF	TGTGCCACCAGTGATTTATTGGGAGCTCCCGGGGAGCTGTTTTTT
TRBV7-2	TRBJ2-2	NA	few	CASSLAQGFTGELFF	TGTGCCAGCAGCTTAGCTCAAGGGTTCACCGGGGAGCTGTTTTTT